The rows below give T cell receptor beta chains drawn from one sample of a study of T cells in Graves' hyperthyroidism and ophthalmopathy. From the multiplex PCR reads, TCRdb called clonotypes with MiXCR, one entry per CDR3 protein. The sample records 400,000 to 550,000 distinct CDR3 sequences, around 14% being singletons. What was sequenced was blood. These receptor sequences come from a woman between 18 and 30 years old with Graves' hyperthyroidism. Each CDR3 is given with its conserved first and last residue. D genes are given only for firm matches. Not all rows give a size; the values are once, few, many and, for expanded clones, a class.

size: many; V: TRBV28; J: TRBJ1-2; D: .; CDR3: CASSFNGYGYTF; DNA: TGTGCCAGCAGTTTCAACGGCTATGGCTACACCTTC
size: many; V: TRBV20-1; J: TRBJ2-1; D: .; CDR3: CSAHISASYNEQFF; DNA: TGCAGTGCTCACATTAGCGCCTCCTACAATGAGCAGTTCTTC
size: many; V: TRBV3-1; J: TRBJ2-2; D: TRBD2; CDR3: CASSLGVSGANTGELFF; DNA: TGTGCCAGCAGCCTCGGGGTAAGCGGGGCCAACACCGGGGAGCTGTTTTTT
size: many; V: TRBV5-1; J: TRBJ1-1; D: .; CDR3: CASMEQLDTEAFF; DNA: TGCGCCAGCATGGAACAGCTCGACACTGAAGCTTTCTTT
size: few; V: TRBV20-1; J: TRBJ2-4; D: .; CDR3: CSAFRGYQYF; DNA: TGCAGTGCTTTTCGGGGCTATCAGTACTTC
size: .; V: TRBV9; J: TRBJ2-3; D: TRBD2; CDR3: CASSPQLAGPQYF; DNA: TGTGCCAGCAGCCCACAACTAGCGGGGCCCCAGTATTTT
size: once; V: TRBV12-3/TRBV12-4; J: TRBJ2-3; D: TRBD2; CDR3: CASRAPGLAGGPQDTQYF; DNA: TGTGCCAGCAGGGCCCCGGGACTAGCGGGAGGGCCCCAAGATACGCAGTATTTT
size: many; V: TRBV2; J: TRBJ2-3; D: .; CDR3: CASSDMVLTDTQYF; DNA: TGTGCCAGCAGTGATATGGTTTTAACAGATACGCAGTATTTT
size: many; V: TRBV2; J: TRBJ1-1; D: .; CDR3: CATEWGTEAFF; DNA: TGTGCCACGGAATGGGGCACTGAAGCTTTCTTT
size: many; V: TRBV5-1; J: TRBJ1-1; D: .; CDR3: CASRPPGENTEAFF; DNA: TGCGCCAGCAGACCCCCTGGAGAGAACACTGAAGCTTTCTTT
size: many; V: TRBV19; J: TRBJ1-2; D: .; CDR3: CASTDGDYGYTF; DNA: TGTGCCAGTACCGACGGGGACTATGGCTACACCTTC
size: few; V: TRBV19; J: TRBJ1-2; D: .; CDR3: CASSIATGHNYGYTF; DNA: TGTGCCAGTAGTATAGCTACTGGACATAACTATGGCTACACCTTC
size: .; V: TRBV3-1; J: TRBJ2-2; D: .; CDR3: CASSQPNTGELFF; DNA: TGTGCCAGCAGCCAACCTAACACCGGGGAGCTGTTTTTT
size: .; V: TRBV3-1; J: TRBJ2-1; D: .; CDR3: CASSEITSVNEQFF; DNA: TGTGCCAGCAGTGAAATCACTAGTGTCAATGAGCAGTTCTTC
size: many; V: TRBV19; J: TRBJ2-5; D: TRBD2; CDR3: CASSWVAGEWETQYF; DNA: TGTGCCAGTAGTTGGGTAGCGGGAGAGTGGGAGACCCAGTACTTC
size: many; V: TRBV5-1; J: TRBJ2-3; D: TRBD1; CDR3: CASSLAPGTGSTDTQYF; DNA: TGCGCCAGCAGCTTGGCCCCTGGGACAGGGAGCACAGATACGCAGTATTTT
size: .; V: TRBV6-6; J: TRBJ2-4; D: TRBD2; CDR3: CASSYSGLAAKNIQYF; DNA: TGTGCCAGCAGTTACTCGGGACTAGCAGCCAAAAACATTCAGTACTTC
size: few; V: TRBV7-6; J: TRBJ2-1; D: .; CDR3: CASSLGKAYNEQFF; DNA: TGTGCCAGCAGCTTAGGGAAGGCCTACAATGAGCAGTTCTTC
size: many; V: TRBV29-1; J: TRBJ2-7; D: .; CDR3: CSAGGTSNSYEQYF; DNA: TGCAGCGCTGGCGGGACCTCCAACTCCTACGAGCAGTACTTC
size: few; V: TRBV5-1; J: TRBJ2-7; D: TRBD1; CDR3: CASSLEGQGLDEQYF; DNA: TGCGCCAGCAGCTTGGAGGGACAGGGATTGGACGAGCAGTACTTC
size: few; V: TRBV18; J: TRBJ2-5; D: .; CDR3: CASSPPSGTAQETQYF; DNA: TGTGCCAGCTCACCGCCGTCAGGGACGGCTCAAGAGACCCAGTACTTC
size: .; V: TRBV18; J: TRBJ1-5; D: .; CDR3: CASSPRGKNQPQHF; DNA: TGTGCCAGCTCACCCCGGGGCAAGAATCAGCCCCAGCATTTT
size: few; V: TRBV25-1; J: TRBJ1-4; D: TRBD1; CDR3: CASSDDLRGRREKLFF; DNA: TGTGCCAGCAGTGATGACCTCAGGGGGCGAAGAGAAAAACTGTTTTTT
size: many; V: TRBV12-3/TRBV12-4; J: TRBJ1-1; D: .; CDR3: CASSLALRRTEAFF; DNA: TGTGCCAGCAGCCTCGCCCTAAGGCGCACTGAAGCTTTCTTT
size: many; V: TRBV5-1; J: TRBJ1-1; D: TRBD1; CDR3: CASSLQGTEAFF; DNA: TGCGCCAGCAGCCTACAGGGGACTGAAGCTTTCTTT
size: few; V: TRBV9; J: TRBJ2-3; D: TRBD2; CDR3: CASSVAGGGSTDTQYF; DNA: TGTGCCAGCAGCGTAGCCGGCGGGGGTAGCACAGATACGCAGTATTTT
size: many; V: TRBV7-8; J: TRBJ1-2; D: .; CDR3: CASSRRPTGGDYGYTF; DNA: TGTGCCAGCAGCCGGCGGCCGACAGGAGGGGACTATGGCTACACCTTC
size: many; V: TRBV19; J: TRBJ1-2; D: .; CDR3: CASTGGGYGYTF; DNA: TGTGCCAGTACCGGGGGCGGCTATGGCTACACCTTC
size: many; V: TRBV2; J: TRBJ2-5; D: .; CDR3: CASSGGTGETQYF; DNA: TGTGCCAGCTCTGGGGGGACTGGCGAGACCCAGTACTTC
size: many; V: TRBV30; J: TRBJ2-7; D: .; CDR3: CAWSVRDAPLEQYF; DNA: TGTGCCTGGAGTGTACGGGACGCCCCCTTGGAGCAGTACTTC
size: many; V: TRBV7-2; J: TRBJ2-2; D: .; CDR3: CASTSRADGELFF; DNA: TGTGCCAGCACGTCTCGGGCGGACGGGGAGCTGTTTTTT
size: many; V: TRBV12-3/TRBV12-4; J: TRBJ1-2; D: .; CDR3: CASRDYGYGYTF; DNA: TGTGCCAGCAGGGACTACGGCTATGGCTACACCTTC
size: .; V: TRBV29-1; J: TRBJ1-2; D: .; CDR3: CSVGQNYGYTF; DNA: TGCAGCGTTGGGCAAAACTATGGCTACACCTTC
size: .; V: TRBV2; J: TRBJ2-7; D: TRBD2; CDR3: CASRGRDYRYEQYF; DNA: TGTGCCAGCAGAGGCCGGGACTACCGCTACGAGCAGTACTTC
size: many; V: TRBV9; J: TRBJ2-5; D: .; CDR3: CASSVGGSEGTQYF; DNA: TGTGCCAGCAGCGTAGGGGGATCTGAGGGGACCCAGTACTTC
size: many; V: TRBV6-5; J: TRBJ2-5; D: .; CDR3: CASSYSGYQETQYF; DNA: TGTGCCAGCAGTTACTCGGGGTATCAAGAGACCCAGTACTTC
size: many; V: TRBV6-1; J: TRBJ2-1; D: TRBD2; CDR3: CASKVRGTSGINEQFF; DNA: TGTGCCAGCAAGGTGAGGGGGACTAGCGGTATCAATGAGCAGTTCTTC
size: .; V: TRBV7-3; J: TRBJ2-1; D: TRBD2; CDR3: CASSVRGGDYNERFF; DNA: TGTGCCAGCAGCGTACGGGGGGGCGACTACAATGAGCGGTTCTTC
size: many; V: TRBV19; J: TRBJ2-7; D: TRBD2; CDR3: CASSISGIGSYEQYF; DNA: TGTGCCAGTAGTATTAGCGGGATAGGCTCCTACGAGCAGTACTTC
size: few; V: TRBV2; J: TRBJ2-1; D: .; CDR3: CASRDRGLAGGWSEQFF; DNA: TGTGCCAGCCGGGACAGGGGGCTAGCGGGAGGTTGGAGTGAGCAGTTCTTC